This record covers a single T cell receptor (beta chain). The data originate from a study of blood T cell repertoires in COVID-19. Turning to the study itself: Specimens from acute and convalescent COVID-19 originated in the United States, Italy and Spain.

Adults between roughly 18 and 90 years of age took part from approximately 24 US areas. Clinical histories supplied by participants themselves formed the basis of cohort assignment. Assay: immunoSEQ multiplex PCR; the TCRdb copy retains only in-frame clones and omits some. The sample has about 250,000 clones, about 91% seen once. Germline CDR1 is MNHEY and CDR2 is SVGAGI. The V gene lost 6 bases and the J gene lost 4 bases, with 10 bases spanning the gap. The CDR3 is 12 residues long. Sequencing input: PBMCs or T cells enriched from blood (not recorded which). This sequence originates from a woman in her 30s with acute COVID-19. The rearrangement uses TRBV6-5 and TRBJ2-7; possible D gene TRBD1, 6 bases. The CDR3 sequence: CASRAGQYEQYF. The CDR3 nucleotides are TGTGCCAGCAGAGCCGGACAGTACGAGCAGTACTTC.